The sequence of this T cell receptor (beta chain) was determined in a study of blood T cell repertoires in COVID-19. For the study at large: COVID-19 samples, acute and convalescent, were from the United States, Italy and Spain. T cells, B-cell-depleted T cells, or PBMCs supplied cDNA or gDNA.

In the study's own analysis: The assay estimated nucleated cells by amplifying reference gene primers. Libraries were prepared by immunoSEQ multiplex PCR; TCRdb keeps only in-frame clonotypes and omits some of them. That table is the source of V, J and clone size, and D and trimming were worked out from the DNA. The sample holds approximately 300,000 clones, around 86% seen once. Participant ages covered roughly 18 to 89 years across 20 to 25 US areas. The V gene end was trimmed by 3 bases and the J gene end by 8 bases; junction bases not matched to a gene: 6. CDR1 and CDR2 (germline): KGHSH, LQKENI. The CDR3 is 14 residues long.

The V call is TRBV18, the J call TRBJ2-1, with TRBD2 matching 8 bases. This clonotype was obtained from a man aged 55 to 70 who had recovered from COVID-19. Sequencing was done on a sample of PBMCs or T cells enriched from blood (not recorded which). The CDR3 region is CASSPGAAGDEQFF. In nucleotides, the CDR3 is TGTGCCAGCTCACCTGGGGCAGCGGGAGATGAGCAGTTCTTC.